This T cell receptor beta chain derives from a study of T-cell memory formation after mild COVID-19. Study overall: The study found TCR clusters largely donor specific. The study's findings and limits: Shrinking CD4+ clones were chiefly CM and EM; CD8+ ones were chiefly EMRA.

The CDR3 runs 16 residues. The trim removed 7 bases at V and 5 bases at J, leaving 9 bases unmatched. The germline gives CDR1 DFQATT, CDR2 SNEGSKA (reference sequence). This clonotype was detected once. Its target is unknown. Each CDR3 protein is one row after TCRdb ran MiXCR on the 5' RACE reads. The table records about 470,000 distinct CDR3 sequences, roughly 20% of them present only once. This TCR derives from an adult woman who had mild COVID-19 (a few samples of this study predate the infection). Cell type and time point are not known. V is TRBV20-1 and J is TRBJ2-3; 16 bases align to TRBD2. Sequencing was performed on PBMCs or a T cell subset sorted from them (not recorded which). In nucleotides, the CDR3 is TGCAGTGTCCCGGGACTAGCGGGGGGGGCCCGAGATACGCAGTATTTT. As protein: CSVPGLAGGARDTQYF.